These T cell receptor beta chains were read from a single sample in a study of T-cell memory formation after mild COVID-19. A single record per CDR3 protein comes from TCRdb applying MiXCR to the 5' RACE reads. The sample consists of under 250,000 distinct CDR3 sequences, about 10% of them appearing once. Sequenced input: PBMCs or a T cell subset sorted from them (not recorded which). The receptor set was obtained from a man between 18 and 35 years old who had mild COVID-19 (a few samples of this study predate the infection). Cell type and time point are not known. The CDR3 runs from the conserved cysteine through the conserved F or W. A D gene is named only where the DNA matches it firmly. Size is omitted from some rows. Given values are once, few, many or a class for expanded clones.

clone_size j_call v_call d_call cdr3_nt cdr3_aa
- TRBJ1-1 TRBV5-1 TRBD1 TGCGCCAGCAGCTTTAGTTCGGACAGGGGCCCTGAAGCTTTCTTT CASSFSSDRGPEAFF
few TRBJ2-1 TRBV24-1 - TGTGCCACCAGTGAACCGGGGATGGGTGAGCAGTTCTTC CATSEPGMGEQFF
- TRBJ1-1 TRBV6-1 TRBD1 TGTGCCAGCAGTGTGACAGGGACCCACACTGAAGCTTTCTTT CASSVTGTHTEAFF
- TRBJ2-2 TRBV24-1 - TGTGCCACCAGTGATTGGAGAAACACCGGGGAGCTGTTTTTT CATSDWRNTGELFF
- TRBJ2-5 TRBV5-4 TRBD2 TGTGCCAGCAGCCAGACTAGCGGGGGGCAAGAGACCCAGTACTTC CASSQTSGGQETQYF
few TRBJ1-5 TRBV20-1 - TGCAGTGCGCACAGGGTCGGGCCCCAGCATTTT CSAHRVGPQHF
- TRBJ2-5 TRBV7-2 - TGTGCCAGCAGCTTACTAGAGCGATGGGGGACCCAGTACTTC CASSLLERWGTQYF
- TRBJ1-4 TRBV10-3 TRBD1 TGTGCCATCAGTTCTCTGCAGGGGGACGAAAAACTGTTTTTT CAISSLQGDEKLFF
- TRBJ2-7 TRBV6-5 TRBD1 TGTGCCAGCAGTTACCTGCCGGGAGGACAGGGGTTTTACGAGCAGTACTTC CASSYLPGGQGFYEQYF
few TRBJ2-5 TRBV12-3/TRBV12-4 - TGTGCCAGCAGTTTTAACAGAGGGGAGACCCAGTACTTC CASSFNRGETQYF
few TRBJ2-1 TRBV11-2 TRBD2 TGTGCCAGCAGCTTCCGGACTAGCGACTACAATGAGCAGTTCTTC CASSFRTSDYNEQFF
- TRBJ2-7 TRBV5-1 TRBD1 TGCGCCAGCAGCTTTGGGACAGGGGATGAGCAGTACTTC CASSFGTGDEQYF
few TRBJ2-3 TRBV6-2/TRBV6-3 - TGTGCCAGCAGGGACCCCCTCAGGGGCTACACAGATACGCAGTATTTT CASRDPLRGYTDTQYF
- TRBJ1-1 TRBV6-5 - TGTGCCAGCAGTTACGGGGGAGGTTGGACAGTGAACACTGAAGCTTTCTTT CASSYGGGWTVNTEAFF
many TRBJ1-5 TRBV5-6 TRBD1 TGTGCCAGCAGCTTGTATGTAGGCAGGGGGGAACGGCCCCAGCATTTT CASSLYVGRGERPQHF
few TRBJ2-2 TRBV6-2/TRBV6-3 - TGTGCCAGCAGTTACGTTTTGCGGGGACGGCAAAACACCGGGGAGCTGTTTTTT CASSYVLRGRQNTGELFF
- TRBJ1-2 TRBV15 - TGTGCCACCAGCAGGGGATCTGGCTACACCTTC CATSRGSGYTF
- TRBJ1-6 TRBV6-2/TRBV6-3 - TGTGCCAGCAGACACCGGGCGTGGGGGCGAATGTTGTATTCACCCCTCCACTTT CASRHRAWGRMLYSPLHF
few TRBJ2-3 TRBV2 TRBD2 TGTGCCAGCAGTGGGTTCGGCGGGGGGGCGTCAGATACGCAGTATTTT CASSGFGGGASDTQYF
few TRBJ2-3 TRBV18 TRBD2 TGTGCCAGCTCACCGGGACTAGATCCGCAGTATTTT CASSPGLDPQYF
few TRBJ2-7 TRBV9 - TGTGCCAGCAGCGTAGATGGGCAATCCTACGAGCAGTACTTC CASSVDGQSYEQYF
- TRBJ1-2 TRBV3-1 - TGTGCCAGCAGCCCAGCGGGGGTCTATGGCTACACCTTC CASSPAGVYGYTF
few TRBJ1-1 TRBV5-1 - TGCGCCAGCAGCTTGGCCGGCAGGGGTGACACTGAAGCTTTCTTT CASSLAGRGDTEAFF
- TRBJ2-5 TRBV2 TRBD2 TGTGCCAGCCGCGGGACTAATAATCAAGAGACCCAGTACTTC CASRGTNNQETQYF
few TRBJ2-1 TRBV20-1 - TGCAGTGCTATTGGCGGCAGGGGGGTTTTCAATGAGCAGTTCTTC CSAIGGRGVFNEQFF
many TRBJ2-5 TRBV7-2 - TGTGCTGTAACGGGGCTTCCGTACCAAGAGACCCAGTACTTC CAVTGLPYQETQYF
- TRBJ2-3 TRBV9 - TGTGCCAGCAGCCCTCTCGGGTGGAGCGATAGTACGCAGTATTTT CASSPLGWSDSTQYF
few TRBJ1-1 TRBV5-1 - TGCGCCAGCAGCTTGGATCTCACTGAAGCTTTCTTT CASSLDLTEAFF
few TRBJ2-2 TRBV4-3 - TGCGCCAGCAGCCAAGATCTGAGAGGGGACACCGGGGAGCTGTTTTTT CASSQDLRGDTGELFF
- TRBJ2-7 TRBV25-1 TRBD1 TGTGCCGGCAGTGAACGACAGGGGGGTTACGAGCAGTACTTC CAGSERQGGYEQYF
few TRBJ2-1 TRBV10-3 - TGTGCCATCAGTGAGTTTAGAGAAAACAAGCAGTTCTTC CAISEFRENKQFF
few TRBJ2-2 TRBV6-6 TRBD2 TGTGCCAGCAGCCCGGGGAGGGTGGACACCGGGGAGCTGTTTTTT CASSPGRVDTGELFF
few TRBJ2-1 TRBV6-5 TRBD1 TGTGCCAGCAGGGCACAGGGGGGACATGAGCAGTTCTTC CASRAQGGHEQFF
- TRBJ2-1 TRBV18 - TGTGCCAGCTCACCACCGGTTTCCTACAATGAGCAGTTCTTC CASSPPVSYNEQFF
- TRBJ2-7 TRBV21-1 - TGTGCCAGCAGCAAACCAGGGTTCTACGAGCAGTACTTC CASSKPGFYEQYF
- TRBJ1-4 TRBV12-3/TRBV12-4 - TGTGCCAGCAGGCCCCAGGGATCAGGGGAAAAACTGTTTTTT CASRPQGSGEKLFF
- TRBJ1-6 TRBV20-1 - TGCAGTGCTAGAGACAGGGGCCCACTCTCCTATAATTCACCCCTCCACTTT CSARDRGPLSYNSPLHF
- TRBJ1-6 TRBV7-9 - TGTGCCAGCAGCCTTATCGGTTTCGGCTCACCCCTCCACTTT CASSLIGFGSPLHF
- TRBJ2-4 TRBV3-1 - TGTGCCAGCAGGTATCAGGGGAGTAACATTCAGTACTTC CASRYQGSNIQYF
- TRBJ1-2 TRBV6-5 TRBD1 TGTGCCAGCAGTCCCGGGACAGCCTTTTATGGCTACACCTTC CASSPGTAFYGYTF
- TRBJ2-3 TRBV28 - TGTGCCAGCAGTTTTGGCATTACGCAGTATTTT CASSFGITQYF
many TRBJ2-5 TRBV7-2 TRBD2 TGTGCCAGCTCTTCGCGCGGGGGGGCCAGGGAGACCCAGTACTTC CASSSRGGARETQYF
few TRBJ2-5 TRBV12-3/TRBV12-4 TRBD2 TGTGCCAGCAGGTCCACTAGCGGGGGCTGGACCCAGTACTTC CASRSTSGGWTQYF
few TRBJ2-2 TRBV4-3 - TGCGCCAGCAGCCAACCCCACGCGAACACCGGGGAGCTGTTTTTT CASSQPHANTGELFF
few TRBJ2-2 TRBV20-1 TRBD1 TGCAGTGCCACCTCCGGACAGGTGGCCGGGGAGCTGTTTTTT CSATSGQVAGELFF
- TRBJ1-4 TRBV15 - TGTGCCACCAGCTTTGGCGGAGGGCCAACTAATGAAAAACTGTTTTTT CATSFGGGPTNEKLFF
few TRBJ1-6 TRBV6-5 - TGTGCCAGCAGGCGTATGGGTGGCTATAATTCACCCCTCCACTTT CASRRMGGYNSPLHF
- TRBJ2-2 TRBV10-3 - TGTGCCATCAGTGAGCAGGGGAACACCGGGGAGCTGTTTTTT CAISEQGNTGELFF
few TRBJ1-2 TRBV5-1 - TGCGCCAGCAGCTTGCGGGAGGACAGCGGGGATGGCTACACCTTC CASSLREDSGDGYTF
few TRBJ2-2 TRBV7-2 - TGTGCCAGCAGCTTGGGGTTGCACACCGGGGAGCTGTTTTTT CASSLGLHTGELFF
few TRBJ1-2 TRBV15 - TGTGCCACCAGCAGGGAACAGGGCCATGGCTACACCTTC CATSREQGHGYTF
- TRBJ1-2 TRBV29-1 - TGCAGCGTCGACCCTTACCTCTATGGCTACACCTTC CSVDPYLYGYTF
- TRBJ2-5 TRBV4-2 TRBD2 TGTGCCAGCAGCCGACGACTAGCGGGGGAAGAGACCCAGTACTTC CASSRRLAGEETQYF
- TRBJ1-2 TRBV7-9 TRBD1 TGTGCCAGCAGCTTAGCTGGACAGGGGGTATTAAACTATGGCTACACCTTC CASSLAGQGVLNYGYTF
few TRBJ1-1 TRBV5-5 - TGTGCCAGCAGCTTATTGGATAACACTGAAGCTTTCTTT CASSLLDNTEAFF
many TRBJ1-6 TRBV27 - TGTGCCAGCAGCCCCCAGTCTTACTCACCCCTCCACTTT CASSPQSYSPLHF
few TRBJ2-3 TRBV5-1 - TGCGCCAGCAAGGACCGACAGGGCACAGATACGCAGTATTTT CASKDRQGTDTQYF
- TRBJ2-5 TRBV20-1 TRBD1 TGCAGTGTGACAGGGGTGACACAAGAGACCCAGTACTTC CSVTGVTQETQYF
- TRBJ2-1 TRBV12-3/TRBV12-4 - TGTGCCAGCAGCCGCAGGGCGGATGAGCAGTTCTTC CASSRRADEQFF